This T cell receptor beta chain was sequenced in a study of blood T cell repertoires in COVID-19. Trimming took 6 bases from V and 0 from J, leaving 8 bases between them. Germline V gives CDR1 LNHDA, CDR2 SQIVND (reference sequence). The CDR3 contains 13 residues. In the original analysis: Reference gene primer amplification gave estimated nucleated cell counts. The assay was immunoSEQ multiplex PCR, and TCRdb's table has in-frame clones only and misses some. V and J calls and clone size are given by that table; D and trimming were obtained from the DNA. The sample shows around 180,000 clones, approximately 80% of them seen only once. Two negative PCRs, clearance, or symptom resolution were required of recovered Cohort 3 donors.

The receptor was isolated from a man in his fifties or sixties who had recovered from COVID-19. The chain links TRBV19 to TRBJ1-2; possible D gene TRBD1, 6 bases. The sequenced sample was PBMCs or T cells enriched from blood (not recorded which). The CDR3 loop reads CASRDRTNYGYTF. The CDR3 region has the DNA TGTGCCAGTAGGGACAGAACTAACTATGGCTACACCTTC.